This T cell receptor (beta chain) comes out of a study of T-cell memory formation after mild COVID-19. Using its own MiXCR run on the 5' RACE reads, TCRdb lists one record per CDR3 protein. The sample has hundreds of thousands of distinct CDR3 sequences, around 27% seen once. The CDR3 totals 16 residues. Per the germline V gene, CDR1 is MGHDK and CDR2 is SYGVNS. V lost 3 bases and J lost 0; bases outside the gene matches: 5. Sequencing input: PBMCs or a T cell subset sorted from them (not recorded which). This chain connects TRBV25-1 to TRBJ2-1; TRBD1 aligns across 7 bases. This sequence originates from an adult woman who had mild COVID-19 (a few samples of this study predate the infection). Cell type and time point are not known. The DNA for the CDR3 is TGTGCCAGCAGTGACATGACAGGGAGCTCCTACAATGAGCAGTTCTTC. Translated: CASSDMTGSSYNEQFF.